The 29 T cell receptor beta chains listed next were all sequenced from one sample in a study of tumor-infiltrating lymphocytes in primary liver carcinoma (dated by TCRdb to between 2016 and 2019). Blood RNA was extracted from unsorted whole blood with TRIzol reagent; germline DNA came from the DNeasy Blood & Tissue kit. The sequencer listed for this sample is Illumina HiSeq 2500. Starting from approximately 500 ng total RNA, TCRbeta-specific cDNA was produced by reverse transcription with a constant-region primer and ProtoScript II reverse transcriptase. TCRbeta libraries were built with three nested multiplex PCR rounds, a slightly modified ARM-PCR procedure. Multiplex TRBV1-TRBV30 forward primers and a Cbeta reverse primer were used in the first two PCR rounds, each of which was run for approximately 10 cycles. Through fastp at Q25 and MiXCR, TCRdb rebuilt clones from the public reads, retaining in-frame beta chains. All rows with the same CDR3 protein become a single entry with the most common DNA and genes. In all, the sample holds some 180,000 distinct CDR3 sequences, and about 60% of those were seen once. The ten largest clones take up about 70% of the sample.

Sequenced: peripheral blood. These receptors all stem from a man aged 35-49 years with primary liver carcinoma and hepatitis B virus infection.

In the case of this clonotype: This could be a read error, since a much larger clone is one nucleotide away. V usage is TRBV11-1 and J usage is TRBJ2-1; TRBD2 matches at 9 bases. Losses at the gene ends were 1 base for V and 0 bases for J; bases not matched to a gene: 7. The germline V gene has CDR1 SGHAT and CDR2 FQDESV (reference sequence). CDR3 length: 18 amino acids. CDR3 bases: TGTGCCAGCAGCTTAGGACTAGCGGCTGGGAGCTCCTACAATGAGCAGTTCTTC. Protein product: CASSLGLAAGSSYNEQFF.

This chain links TRBV4-1 with TRBJ1-4, with TRBD1 as a possible D gene (6 bases). V was pared by 0 bases and J by 5 bases, with 10 bases between. This CDR3 is 15 amino acids long. Germline lookup yields CDR1 MGHRA and CDR2 YSYEKL. The DNA of the CDR3 is TGCGCCAGCAGCCAAGAACCCGGACAGAATGAAAAACTGTTTTTT. Amino acid sequence: CASSQEPGQNEKLFF.

This clonotype has a single count. This sequence joins TRBV18 and TRBJ1-6, with no clear D. CDR1 is KGHSH, CDR2 LQKENI, per germline. There are 15 residues in the CDR3. With 1 base removed from V and 7 bases from J, the gap between germline ends came to 11 bases. CDR3 loop: CASSPLEGSNSPLHF. The CDR3 nucleotides read TGTGCCAGCTCACCACTGGAAGGGTCAAATTCACCCCTCCACTTT.

There are a few counts of this clonotype. The gene calls are TRBV12-3 or TRBV12-4 and TRBJ2-7, with 8 bases fitting TRBD1. This CDR3 is built from 16 residues. Unmatched junction bases numbered 8, after V lost 1 base and J lost 3 bases. The CDR3 loop reads CASSLVQGDRNYEQYF. DNA for the CDR3: TGTGCCAGCAGTTTAGTACAGGGGGATAGAAACTACGAGCAGTACTTC.

The chain carries TRBV7-9 and TRBJ2-7; D is unresolved. Between the trimmed V and J ends, which lost 9 bases and 5 bases, there was a span of 11 bases. The CDR3 has 11 amino acids. The germline V gene encodes CDR1 SEHNR and CDR2 FQNEAQ (reference sequence). The CDR3: CASSHQDEQYF. CDR3 sequence (DNA): TGTGCCAGTAGCCACCAGGACGAGCAGTACTTC.

Only a few counts were recorded for this clonotype. In DNA, the CDR3 is TGTGCCAGCAGTTTAGGGTGGGACTATTACAATGAGCAGTTCTTC. This gives the protein CASSLGWDYYNEQFF. The genes are TRBV12-3 or TRBV12-4 and TRBJ2-1; the match to TRBD2 covers 7 bases. Germline trimming cut 1 base from V and 4 bases from J; bases unmatched to any gene: 4. CDR3 length equals 15 residues.

This chain links TRBV5-1 with TRBJ2-7, with a weak D call TRBD2 (6 bases). CDR3 size: 12 residues. V lost 0 bases, J lost 7 bases, and 8 bases lay in between. Germline CDR1 and CDR2: SGHRS and YFSETQ. CDR3: CASSLGSGEQYF. CDR3 bases: TGCGCCAGCAGCTTGGGTAGCGGAGAGCAGTACTTC.

As regards this clonotype: The CDR3 carries no conserved terminal phenylalanine or tryptophan, so it likely arises from a read error. The chain recombines TRBV7-8 with TRBJ2-7; no clear D gene. Germline CDR1 reads SGHVS; CDR2 reads FQNEAQ. This CDR3 is built from 14 residues. This CDR3 reads CVSSLEISSYEQYL. Written as DNA, the CDR3 is TGTGTCAGCAGTTTAGAGATAAGTTCCTACGAGCAGTACTTG.

A few counts support this clonotype. The chain links TRBV10-2 to TRBJ2-1; D may correspond to TRBD1 or TRBD2 (5 bases each). V lost 5 bases and J lost 9, with 11 bases in between. Germline CDR1 is WSHSY and CDR2 is SAAADI. This CDR3 has 12 amino acids. In nucleotides, the CDR3 is TGCGCCAGCAGTAAGAGGGACGGTGAGCAGTTCTTC. Protein sequence: CASSKRDGEQFF.

V and J are TRBV6-2 or TRBV6-3 and TRBJ2-7; D uncertain. This CDR3 region has 14 residues. Germline V gene lookup returns CDR1 MNHEY and CDR2 SVGEGT. V gave up 2 bases and J gave up 2 bases, with 10 bases separating them. DNA for the CDR3: TGTGCCAGCAGTTACGAGCCCGGACCCTACGAGCAGTACTTC. This translates into CASSYEPGPYEQYF.

V usage is TRBV7-9 and J usage is TRBJ2-5, with TRBD1 identical over 9 bases. Losses at the gene ends were 5 bases for V and 4 bases for J; bases not matched to a gene: 8. Germline V gives CDR1 SEHNR, CDR2 FQNEAQ (reference sequence). This CDR3 has 15 amino acids. CDR3 loop: CASSRGTGNRETQYF. In DNA form, the CDR3 reads TGTGCCAGCAGCCGGGGGACAGGGAATCGAGAGACCCAGTACTTC.

V and J are TRBV29-1 and TRBJ2-1; D unclear. This CDR3 contains 14 residues. CDR1 and CDR2 (germline): SQVTM, ANQGSEA. Trimming left V 6 bases short and J 10 bases short, with 22 bases between. CDR3 nucleotide sequence: TGCAGCGTCCATGGAACTCCACTGGGGAACGAGCAGTTCTTC. The encoded protein is CSVHGTPLGNEQFF.

Ten or more counts support this clonotype. The chain employs TRBV11-1 and TRBJ2-1; 11 bases agree with TRBD1. CDR1 is SGHAT, CDR2 FQDESV, per germline (reference sequence). J was trimmed by 5 bases and V by 4 bases; bases with no gene match: 4. The CDR3 contains 15 residues. The CDR3 is CASSSGQGAHNEQFF. The DNA of the CDR3 is TGTGCCAGCAGCTCCGGACAGGGGGCCCACAATGAGCAGTTCTTC.

In regard to this clonotype: At one boundary the junction diverges from the germline segment, which might be a read error. The chain combines TRBV11-2 with TRBJ2-5, with no clear D. The CDR3 sequence is 13 residues long. CDR1 is SGHAT and CDR2 is FQNNGV in the germline V gene. This CDR3 reads CASIPGPEETQYF. The CDR3 DNA reads TGTGCCAGCATCCCCGGACCCGAAGAGACCCAATACTTC. Full variable domain (remainder filled in from reference TRBV11-2 and TRBJ2-5): EAGVAQSPRYKIIEKRQSVAFWCNPISGHATLYWYQQILGQGPKLLIQFQNNGVVDDSQLPKDRFSAERLKGVDSTLKIQPAKLEDSAVYLCASIPGPEETQYFGPGTRLLVL.

The chain couples TRBV5-4 to TRBJ1-4; the match to TRBD1 covers 7 bases. The CDR3 has 13 amino acids. Germline V gives CDR1 SGHNT, CDR2 YYREEE (reference sequence). The V gene end was trimmed by 1 base and the J gene end by 9 bases; junction bases not matched to a gene: 3. This chain's CDR3 is CASSLWGQKKLFF. The CDR3 nucleotides are TGTGCCAGCAGCTTGTGGGGACAGAAAAAACTGTTTTTT. Filled out from reference TRBV5-4 and TRBJ1-4, the complete variable domain reads ETGVTQSPTHLIKTRGQQVTLRCSSQSGHNTVSWYQQALGQGPQFIFQYYREEENGRGNFPPRFSGLQFPNYSSELNVNALELDDSALYLCASSLWGQKKLFFGSGTQLSVL.

This clonotype appeared once. The chain uses TRBV12-3 or TRBV12-4 and TRBJ2-7; 7 bases are shared with TRBD2. There are 14 residues in the CDR3. The junction had 8 bases not matched to a gene; V was cut back by 6 bases and J by 3 bases. CDR3 in amino acids: CASSLTSCSYEQYF. In DNA, the CDR3 is TGTGCCAGCAGCCTGACTAGCTGTAGCTACGAGCAGTACTTC.

This clonotype has just one count. The conserved closing phenylalanine or tryptophan is absent in this CDR3, likely reflecting a read error. V gene TRBV11-2 combines with J gene TRBJ2-7; possible D gene TRBD1, 6 bases. The germline CDR1 and CDR2 sequences are SGHAT and FQNNGV. The CDR3 loop spans 15 amino acids. CDR3 region: CTSSLLGHGFYEQYL. CDR3 nucleotides: TGTACCAGCAGCTTATTGGGACACGGATTCTACGAGCAGTACTTA.

Turning to this clonotype: A read error may account for a junction end that differs from germline. The rearrangement links TRBV10-3 to TRBJ2-2; the D gene is possibly TRBD2 (7 bases). The CDR3 is made up of 15 amino acids. Per the germline V gene, CDR1 is ENHRY and CDR2 is SYGVKD. CDR3 nucleotide sequence: TGTGCCACTAAACGAGGTGGGGGGGCCACCGGGGAGCTGTTTTTC. Residues: CATKRGGGATGELFF.

The chain joins TRBV6-1 to TRBJ1-4, with D hard to call. The CDR3 length is 14 residues. Trimming pared 2 bases from V and 8 bases from J, leaving 12 bases between. Germline V lookup: CDR1 MNHNS, CDR2 SASEGT. CDR3 DNA sequence: TGTGCCAGCAGTGAAAGGGCAGACGGAGAAAAACTGTTTTTT. Protein: CASSERADGEKLFF.

Notes on this clonotype: An end of the junction does not agree with germline; a read error may underlie this. The gene calls are TRBV11-2 and TRBJ2-5; D is ambiguous. The CDR3 loop spans 12 amino acids. Germline V gives CDR1 SGHAT, CDR2 FQNNGV. The CDR3 DNA follows: TGTGCCAGCAGTCATCTCCGAGAGACCCAGTGCTTC. Translation gives CASSHLRETQCF.

In its sample, this clonotype was seen a few times. The chain links TRBV29-1 to TRBJ2-7, with 9 bases that match TRBD2. V shed 7 bases, J shed 3 bases, and the junction held 7 bases outside the gene matches. Germline CDR1 is SQVTM and CDR2 is ANQGSEA. The CDR3 consists of 13 residues. CDR3 nucleotide sequence: TGCAGCGGGGAGACTAGCGGTCGCTACGAGCAGTACTTC. The encoded protein is CSGETSGRYEQYF.

About this clonotype: A much bigger clone sits one base away, suggesting this may be a read error. The V gene is TRBV6-5, the J gene TRBJ2-5, with D unclear. CDR3 length equals 13 residues. From germline, CDR1 is MNHEY and CDR2 SVGAGI. With 2 bases removed from V and 2 bases from J, the gap between germline ends came to 6 bases. The DNA of the CDR3 is TGTGCCAGCAGTTACAGTCCACAAGAGACCCAGTACTTC. This codes for CASSYSPQETQYF.

This clonotype has ten or more counts. The rearrangement joins TRBV11-2 to TRBJ2-3, with 7 positions matching TRBD2. Germline CDR1 reads SGHAT; CDR2 reads FQNNGV. V lost 2 bases, J lost 5 bases, and 4 bases stayed unmatched. This CDR3 is 14 amino acids long. The CDR3 loop reads CASSLQAGLDTQYF. As DNA, the CDR3 is TGTGCCAGCAGCTTACAAGCGGGATTAGATACGCAGTATTTT.

This chain connects TRBV11-2 to TRBJ2-7; weak D call: TRBD2 (5 bases). The V end was cut by 0 bases, the J end by 6 bases, with 15 bases between. The germline CDR1 and CDR2 sequences are SGHAT and FQNNGV. This CDR3 region has 15 residues. This CDR3 is CASSLEARTEREQYF. In nucleotides, the CDR3 is TGTGCCAGCAGCTTAGAGGCCAGGACTGAGCGCGAGCAGTACTTC.

This sequence joins TRBV29-1 and TRBJ2-2; D is perhaps TRBD1 (5 bases). Trimming cost V 8 bases and J 1 base, with 14 bases left between them. The CDR3 loop spans 14 amino acids. The V gene's germline CDR1 is SQVTM and CDR2 ANQGSEA. CDR3 bases: TGCAGCTGCTGTAGGGGTGAGAACACCGGGGAGCTGTTTTTT. Protein product: CSCCRGENTGELFF.

This clonotype was detected only a few times. The rearrangement links TRBV5-4 to TRBJ2-7; D remains unclear. Trimming left V 2 bases short and J 0 bases short, with 6 bases between. Germline-derived CDR1 and CDR2 are SGHNT and YYREEE (reference sequence). The CDR3 runs to 13 residues. The chain's CDR3 is CASSLTSSYEQYF. In nucleotides, the CDR3 is TGTGCCAGCAGCTTAACGAGCTCCTACGAGCAGTACTTC.

A word on this clonotype: A much larger clone differs by one base, so this may be a read error. The chain links TRBV11-1 to TRBJ2-2; a weak D match, TRBD2 (6 bases). The CDR3 spans 13 residues. Germline V lookup: CDR1 SGHAT, CDR2 FQDESV (reference sequence). The CDR3 bases are TGTGCCAGCAGCAATCAGAACACCGGGGGGCTGTTTTTT. It translates to CASSNQNTGGLFF.

This clonotype showed up just a few times. J is TRBJ2-7 and V is TRBV30; TRBD1 aligns across 10 bases. Looked up from germline, CDR1 is GTSNPN and CDR2 is SVGIG (reference sequence). The CDR3 is 13 residues long. The V gene end was trimmed by 7 bases and the J gene end by 4 bases; junction bases not matched to a gene: 7. The CDR3 sequence is CASRDRGLYEQYF. DNA of the CDR3: TGTGCCTCAAGAGACAGGGGGCTTTACGAGCAGTACTTC.

The sample holds a few counts of this clonotype. V gene TRBV4-1 combines with J gene TRBJ1-4; D gene unclear. Trimming pared 0 bases from V and 2 bases from J, leaving 7 bases between. The germline V gene encodes CDR1 MGHRA and CDR2 YSYEKL. CDR3 size: 15 residues. CDR3 protein: CASSQDRVTNEKLFF. The CDR3 DNA sequence: TGCGCCAGCAGCCAAGATCGGGTTACTAATGAAAAACTGTTTTTT.